This T cell receptor (beta chain) was observed in a study of naive and memory T cell subsets. By sample share, this clonotype is medium-sized (0.01 to 0.1%). The SP2 primer and nested alpha and beta constant region primers amplified ligated cDNA in four rounds. Reverse transcription of blood and skin TCR RNA was primed at alpha and beta constant regions. Each CDR3 protein is one row after TCRdb ran MiXCR on the UMI-ligation and nested PCR reads. The sample shows over 20,000 distinct CDR3 sequences, over 4% of them seen only once. A UMI-containing oligonucleotide was joined by 3' ligation to the TCR cDNA template. Adult healthy volunteers gave 2.5 ml peripheral blood for whole-blood RNA. Input was roughly 1 to 1000 ng of DNase-treated total RNA without cell sorting. The V and J ends lost 1 base and 0 bases respectively, with 13 bases between them. Germline V gene lookup returns CDR1 SGHVS and CDR2 FNYEAQ. CDR3 length equals 17 residues.

The sequence derives from an adult in good health. The source material was blood. The gene calls are TRBV7-6 and TRBJ2-1; D might be TRBD2 (5 bases). The CDR3 DNA follows: TGTGCCAGCAGCTTAGGGAAGCGGTGGAGCTCCTACAATGAGCAGTTCTTC. Translation gives CASSLGKRWSSYNEQFF.